The entry below gives a single T cell receptor (beta chain) sequence along with its context. How the authors handled the data: Reference gene primer amplification gave estimated nucleated cell counts. This table comes from immunoSEQ multiplex PCR, and its TCRdb copy is limited to in-frame clones, with some not included. The DNA was the basis for D and trimming; V, J and clone size are from that table. The sample has about 290,000 clones; around four fifths are singletons. These data originate in a study of blood T cell repertoires in COVID-19. Study-wide background: Specimens from acute and convalescent COVID-19 originated in the United States, Italy and Spain. The analysed material was cDNA or gDNA that came from T cells, B-cell-depleted T cells, or PBMCs.

Sequenced input: peripheral blood. The TCR comes from a woman in her 50s with active or convalescent COVID-19.

This chain's CDR3 is CASRQKGEQYF. CDR3 bases: TGTGCCAGCCGACAGAAAGGGGAGCAGTACTTC. The rearrangement joins TRBV3-1 (or the pseudogene TRBV3-2) to TRBJ2-7, with D perhaps matching TRBD1 (5 bases). The CDR3 runs 11 residues. Trimming stripped 8 bases from V and 7 bases from J, with 12 bases between. CDR1 LGHDT and CDR2 YNNKEL come from the germline V gene (reference sequence).